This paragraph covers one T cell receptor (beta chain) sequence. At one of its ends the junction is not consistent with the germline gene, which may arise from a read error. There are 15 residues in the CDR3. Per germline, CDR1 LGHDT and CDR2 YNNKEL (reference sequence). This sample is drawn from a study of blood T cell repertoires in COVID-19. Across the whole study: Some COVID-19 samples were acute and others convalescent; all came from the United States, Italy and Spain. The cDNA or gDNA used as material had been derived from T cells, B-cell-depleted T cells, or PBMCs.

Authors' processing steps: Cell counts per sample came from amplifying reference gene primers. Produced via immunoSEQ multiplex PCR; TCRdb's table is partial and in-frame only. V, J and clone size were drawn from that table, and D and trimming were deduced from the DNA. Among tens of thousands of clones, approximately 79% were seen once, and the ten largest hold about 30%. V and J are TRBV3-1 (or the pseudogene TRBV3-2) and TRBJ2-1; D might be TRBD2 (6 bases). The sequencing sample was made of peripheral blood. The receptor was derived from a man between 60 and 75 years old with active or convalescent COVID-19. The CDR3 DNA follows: TGTGCCAGCACCCAAGGAGCTGGGGGGTACAATGAGCAGTTCTTC. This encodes CASTQGAGGYNEQFF.